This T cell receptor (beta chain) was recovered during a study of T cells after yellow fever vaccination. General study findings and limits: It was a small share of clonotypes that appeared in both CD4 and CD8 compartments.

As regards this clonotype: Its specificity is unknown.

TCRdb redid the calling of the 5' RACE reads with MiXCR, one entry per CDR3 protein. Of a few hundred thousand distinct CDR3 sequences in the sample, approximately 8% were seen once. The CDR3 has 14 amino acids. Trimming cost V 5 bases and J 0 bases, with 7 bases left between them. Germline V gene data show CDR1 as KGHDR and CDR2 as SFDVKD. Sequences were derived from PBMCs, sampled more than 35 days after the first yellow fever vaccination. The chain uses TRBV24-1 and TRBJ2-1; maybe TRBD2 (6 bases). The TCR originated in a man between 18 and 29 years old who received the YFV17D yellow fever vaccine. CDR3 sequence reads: CATSGRGSYNEQFF. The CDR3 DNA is TGTGCCACCAGTGGGAGGGGCTCCTACAATGAGCAGTTCTTC.